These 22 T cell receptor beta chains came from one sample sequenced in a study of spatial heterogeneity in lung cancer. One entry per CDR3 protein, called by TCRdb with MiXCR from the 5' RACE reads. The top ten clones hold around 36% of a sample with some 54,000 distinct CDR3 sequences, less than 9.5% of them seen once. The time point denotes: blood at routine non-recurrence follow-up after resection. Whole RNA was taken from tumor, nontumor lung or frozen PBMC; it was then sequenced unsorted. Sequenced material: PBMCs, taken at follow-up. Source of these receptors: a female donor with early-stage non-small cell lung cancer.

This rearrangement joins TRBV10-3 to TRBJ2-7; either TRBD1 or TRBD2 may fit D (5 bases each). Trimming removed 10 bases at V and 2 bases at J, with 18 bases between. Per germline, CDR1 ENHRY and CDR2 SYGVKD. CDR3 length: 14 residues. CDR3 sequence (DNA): TGTGCCACCCGACTTGGGCAGGGAGCCTACGAGCAGTACTTC. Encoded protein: CATRLGQGAYEQYF.

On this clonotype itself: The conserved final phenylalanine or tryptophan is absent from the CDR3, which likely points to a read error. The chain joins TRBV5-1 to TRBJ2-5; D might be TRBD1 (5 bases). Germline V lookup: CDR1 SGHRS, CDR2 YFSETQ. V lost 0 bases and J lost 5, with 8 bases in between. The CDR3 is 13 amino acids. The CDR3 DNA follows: TGCGCCAGCAGCTTGGGGCAGGGTGAGACCCAGTACTAC. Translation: CASSLGQGETQYY.

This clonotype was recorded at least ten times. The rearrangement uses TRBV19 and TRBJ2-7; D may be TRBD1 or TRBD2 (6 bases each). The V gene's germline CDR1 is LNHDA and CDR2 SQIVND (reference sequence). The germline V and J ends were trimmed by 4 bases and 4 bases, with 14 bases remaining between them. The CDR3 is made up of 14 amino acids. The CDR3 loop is CASSNPGGGYEQYF. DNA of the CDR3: TGTGCCAGTAGTAACCCCGGGGGCGGTTACGAGCAGTACTTC. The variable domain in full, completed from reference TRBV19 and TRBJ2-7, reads DGGITQSPKYLFRKEGQNVTLSCEQNLNHDAMYWYRQDPGQGLRLIYYSQIVNDFQKGDIAEGYSVSREKKESFPLTVTSAQKNPTAFYLCASSNPGGGYEQYFGPGTRLTVT.

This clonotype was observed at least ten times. Here the CDR3 reads CASSLRGGRGYTF. CDR3 sequence (DNA): TGTGCCAGCAGCCTCAGGGGCGGCAGGGGCTACACCTTC. This chain joins TRBV7-9 and TRBJ1-2; a possible D gene is TRBD1 (6 bases). CDR3 length: 13 residues. The V gene's germline CDR1 is SEHNR and CDR2 FQNEAQ (reference sequence). V was shortened by 5 bases and J by 8 bases, with 15 bases between the two germline ends.

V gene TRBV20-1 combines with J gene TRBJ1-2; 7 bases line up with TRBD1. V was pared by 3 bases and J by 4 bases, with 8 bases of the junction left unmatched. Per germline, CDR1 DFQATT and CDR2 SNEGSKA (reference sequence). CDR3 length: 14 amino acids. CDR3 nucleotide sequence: TGCAGTGCTAGTGTACAGGGGAGAGGCTATGGCTACACCTTC. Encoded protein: CSASVQGRGYGYTF.

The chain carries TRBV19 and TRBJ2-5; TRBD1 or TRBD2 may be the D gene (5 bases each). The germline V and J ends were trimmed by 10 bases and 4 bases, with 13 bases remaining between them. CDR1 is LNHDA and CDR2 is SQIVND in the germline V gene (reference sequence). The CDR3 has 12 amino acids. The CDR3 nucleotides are TGTGCCACCAGCGAGGGGTCAGAGACCCAGTACTTC. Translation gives CATSEGSETQYF.

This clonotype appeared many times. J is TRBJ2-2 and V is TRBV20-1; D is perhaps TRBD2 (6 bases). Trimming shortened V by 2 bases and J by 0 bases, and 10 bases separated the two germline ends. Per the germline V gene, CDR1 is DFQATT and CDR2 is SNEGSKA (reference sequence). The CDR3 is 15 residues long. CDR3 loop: CSARRAGPNTGELFF. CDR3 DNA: TGCAGTGCTAGAAGAGCGGGCCCGAACACCGGGGAGCTGTTTTTT.

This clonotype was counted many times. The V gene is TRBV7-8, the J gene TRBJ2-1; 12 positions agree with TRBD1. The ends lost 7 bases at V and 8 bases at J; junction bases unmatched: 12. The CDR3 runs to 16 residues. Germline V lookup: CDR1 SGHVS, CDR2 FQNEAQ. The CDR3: CASNPEGQGAVDEQFF. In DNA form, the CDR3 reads TGTGCCAGCAACCCTGAGGGACAGGGGGCTGTAGATGAGCAGTTCTTC.

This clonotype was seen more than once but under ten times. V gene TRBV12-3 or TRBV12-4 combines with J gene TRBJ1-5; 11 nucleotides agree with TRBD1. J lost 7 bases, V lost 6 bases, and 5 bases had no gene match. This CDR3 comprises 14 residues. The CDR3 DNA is TGTGCCAGCAGCCTCGGGACAGGGGGGCAGCCCCAGCATTTT. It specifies CASSLGTGGQPQHF.

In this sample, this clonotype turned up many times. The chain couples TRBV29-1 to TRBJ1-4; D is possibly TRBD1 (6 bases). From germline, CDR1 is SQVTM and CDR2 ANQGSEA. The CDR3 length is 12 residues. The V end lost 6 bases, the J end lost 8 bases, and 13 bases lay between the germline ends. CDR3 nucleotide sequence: TGCAGCGTCCGGGGGGGCGAAGAAAAACTGTTTTTT. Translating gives CSVRGGEEKLFF.

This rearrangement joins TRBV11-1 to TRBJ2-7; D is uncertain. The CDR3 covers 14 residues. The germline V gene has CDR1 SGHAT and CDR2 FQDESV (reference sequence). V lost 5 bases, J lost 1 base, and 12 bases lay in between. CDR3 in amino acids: CASSQILGSYEQYF. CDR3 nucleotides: TGTGCCAGCAGCCAAATCCTGGGGTCCTACGAGCAGTACTTC.

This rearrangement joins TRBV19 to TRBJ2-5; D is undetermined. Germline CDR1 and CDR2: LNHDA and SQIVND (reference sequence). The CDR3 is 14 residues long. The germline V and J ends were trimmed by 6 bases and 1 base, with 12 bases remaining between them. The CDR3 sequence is CASSRDSGQETQYF. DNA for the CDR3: TGTGCCAGTAGCCGAGATTCCGGCCAAGAGACCCAGTACTTC.

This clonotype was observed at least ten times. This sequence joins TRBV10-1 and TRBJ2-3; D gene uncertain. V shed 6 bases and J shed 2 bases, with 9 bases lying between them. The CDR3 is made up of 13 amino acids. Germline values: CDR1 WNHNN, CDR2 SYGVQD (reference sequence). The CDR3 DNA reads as TGCGCCAGCAGCCTCGACTTCACAGATACGCAGTATTTT. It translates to CASSLDFTDTQYF.

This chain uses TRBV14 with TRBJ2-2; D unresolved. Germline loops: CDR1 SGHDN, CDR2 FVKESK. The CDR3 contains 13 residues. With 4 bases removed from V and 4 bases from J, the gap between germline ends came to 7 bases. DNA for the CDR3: TGTGCCAGCAGCCGGGCGGCCACCGGGGAGCTGTTTTTT. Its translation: CASSRAATGELFF.

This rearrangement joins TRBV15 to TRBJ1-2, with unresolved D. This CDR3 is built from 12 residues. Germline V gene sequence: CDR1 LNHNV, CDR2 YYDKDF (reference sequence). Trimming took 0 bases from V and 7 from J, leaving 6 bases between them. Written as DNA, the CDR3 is TGTGCCACCAGCAGAGATCATGGTGGCTACACCTTC. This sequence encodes CATSRDHGGYTF.

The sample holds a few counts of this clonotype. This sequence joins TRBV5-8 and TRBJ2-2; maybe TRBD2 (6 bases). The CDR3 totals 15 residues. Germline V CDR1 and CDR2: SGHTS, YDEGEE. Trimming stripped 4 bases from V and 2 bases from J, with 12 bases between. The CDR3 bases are TGTGCCAGCAGCGTAGGACTATTCAACACCGGGGAGCTGTTTTTT. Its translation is CASSVGLFNTGELFF.

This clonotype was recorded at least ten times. The CDR3 is CASSVGSSTDTQYF. CDR3 nucleotides: TGTGCCAGCAGCGTAGGGTCCAGCACAGATACGCAGTATTTT. The V gene is TRBV9, the J gene TRBJ2-3; D remains ambiguous. V lost 0 bases to trimming and J lost 0 bases, with 5 bases between them. Germline CDR1 SGDLS, CDR2 YYNGEE. The length of the CDR3 is 14 residues.

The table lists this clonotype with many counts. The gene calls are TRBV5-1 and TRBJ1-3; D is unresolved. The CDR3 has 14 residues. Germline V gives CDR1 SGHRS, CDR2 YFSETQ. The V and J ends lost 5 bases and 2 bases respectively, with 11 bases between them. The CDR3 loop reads CASRIAPPGNTIYF. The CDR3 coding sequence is TGCGCCAGCAGGATAGCCCCACCTGGAAACACCATATATTTT.

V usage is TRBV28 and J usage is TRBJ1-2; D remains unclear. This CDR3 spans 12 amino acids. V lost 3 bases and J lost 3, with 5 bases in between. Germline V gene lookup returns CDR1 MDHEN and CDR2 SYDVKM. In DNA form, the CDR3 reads TGTGCCAGCAGTTTGGGATACTATGGCTACACCTTC. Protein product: CASSLGYYGYTF.

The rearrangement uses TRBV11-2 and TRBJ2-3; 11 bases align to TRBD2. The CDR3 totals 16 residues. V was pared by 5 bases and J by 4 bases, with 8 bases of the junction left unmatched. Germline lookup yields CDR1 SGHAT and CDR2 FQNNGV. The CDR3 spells CASSPLAGGPPDTQYF. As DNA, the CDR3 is TGTGCCAGCAGCCCATTAGCGGGGGGGCCTCCAGATACGCAGTATTTT.

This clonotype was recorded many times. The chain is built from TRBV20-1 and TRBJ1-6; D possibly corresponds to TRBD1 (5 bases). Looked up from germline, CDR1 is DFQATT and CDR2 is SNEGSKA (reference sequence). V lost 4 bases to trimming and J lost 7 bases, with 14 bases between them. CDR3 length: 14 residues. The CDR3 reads CSATPGRNNSPLHF. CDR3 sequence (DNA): TGCAGTGCTACGCCAGGGAGAAACAATTCACCCCTCCACTTT.

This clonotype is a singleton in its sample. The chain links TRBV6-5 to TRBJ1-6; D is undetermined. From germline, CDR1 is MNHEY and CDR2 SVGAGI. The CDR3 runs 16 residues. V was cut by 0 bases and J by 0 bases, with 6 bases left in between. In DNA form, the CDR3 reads TGTGCCAGCAGTTACTCTGGGAGCTCCTATAATTCACCCCTCCACTTT. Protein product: CASSYSGSSYNSPLHF.